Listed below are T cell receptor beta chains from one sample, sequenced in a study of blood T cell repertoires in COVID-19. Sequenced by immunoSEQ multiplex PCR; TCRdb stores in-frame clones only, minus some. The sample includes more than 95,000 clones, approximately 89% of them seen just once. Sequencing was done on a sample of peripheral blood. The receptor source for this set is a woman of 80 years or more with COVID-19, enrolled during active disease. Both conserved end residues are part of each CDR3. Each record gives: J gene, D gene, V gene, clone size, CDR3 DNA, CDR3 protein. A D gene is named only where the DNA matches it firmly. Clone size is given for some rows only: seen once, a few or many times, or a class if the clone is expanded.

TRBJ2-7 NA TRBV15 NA TGTGCCACCAGCAGAGACAGGGGTTCCTACGAGCAGTACTTC CATSRDRGSYEQYF
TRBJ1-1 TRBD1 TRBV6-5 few TGTGCCAGCAACCCCACAGGGGGTGTATCGGGAGCTTTCTTT CASNPTGGVSGAFF
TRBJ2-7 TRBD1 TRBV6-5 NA TGTGCCAGCAGTTACAGCGACAGGGGATTCGAGCAGTACTTC CASSYSDRGFEQYF
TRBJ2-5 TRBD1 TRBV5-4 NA TGTGCCAGCAGCTCGCCAGGACAGGGCAAAGAGACCCAGTACTTC CASSSPGQGKETQYF
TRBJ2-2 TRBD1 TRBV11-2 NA TGTGCCAGCAGCTTAGGACGGACAGGGGCGACCGCGAACACCGGGGAGCTGTTTTTT CASSLGRTGATANTGELFF
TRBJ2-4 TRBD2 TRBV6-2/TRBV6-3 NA TGTGCCAGCAGTTTGGCTAGCGGGAGTCAAAACATTCAGTACTTC CASSLASGSQNIQYF
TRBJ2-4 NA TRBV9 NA TGTGCCAGCAGCGTAGGGAACAGAGAAAACATTCAGTACTTC CASSVGNRENIQYF
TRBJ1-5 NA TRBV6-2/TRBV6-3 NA TGTGCCAGCAGTGTAAGAGGAGGTCAGCCCCAGCATTTT CASSVRGGQPQHF
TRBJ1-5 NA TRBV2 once TGTGCCAGCAGTGAGTACGGGGCGGGGAGCAATCAGCCCCAGCATTTT CASSEYGAGSNQPQHF
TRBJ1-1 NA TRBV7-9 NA TGTGCCAGCAGCTTAGCCGACATAAACGGGGACACTGAAGCTTTCTTT CASSLADINGDTEAFF
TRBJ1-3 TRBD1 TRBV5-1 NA TGCGCCAGCAGCTCCGACAGGGTTGAAAACACCATATATTTT CASSSDRVENTIYF
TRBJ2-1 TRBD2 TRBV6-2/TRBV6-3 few TGTGCCAGCAGTAGACTAGCGGGGGTGGATTACAATGAGCAGTTCTTC CASSRLAGVDYNEQFF
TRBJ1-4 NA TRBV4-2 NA TGTGCCAGCAGCCAAGTGGCGGGGCAAGATGAAAAACTGTTTTTT CASSQVAGQDEKLFF
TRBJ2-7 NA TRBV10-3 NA TGTGCCATCAGTGCAGACAGGCTGAGGTCCTACGAGCAGTACTTC CAISADRLRSYEQYF
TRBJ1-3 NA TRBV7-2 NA TGTGCCAGCAGCTTAGTAGGGGGCTCTGGAAACACCATATATTTT CASSLVGGSGNTIYF
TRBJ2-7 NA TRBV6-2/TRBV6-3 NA TGTGCCAGCGGCCCGCAACTAGCCTACGAGCAGTACTTC CASGPQLAYEQYF